The TCR beta chain described here comes from a study of cytomegalovirus exposure and HLA in healthy donors. The germline V gene has CDR1 MGHDK and CDR2 SYGVNS. The CDR3 has 13 residues. V was pared by 6 bases and J by 6 bases, with 11 bases between. Findings of the study overall: An assumption of roughly uniform sequencing depth across donors underlay the presence/absence analyses. Later analysis identified 16,000 or so TCR beta sequences associated with HLA alleles, using a false discovery rate threshold of 0.05. Indistinguishable V segments, including TRBV6-2 and TRBV6-3, were excluded.

Vbeta (60) and Jbeta (13) primers were used in the PCR. The method was immunoSEQ multiplex PCR; TCRdb's version includes in-frame clones alone and lacks a portion of them. The sample yields almost 85,000 clones, around 80% seen once. A word on this clone: Its matching antigen is unknown.

Sequences were obtained from PBMCs. The receptor was derived from a male donor in good health and CMV-seropositive. The chain employs TRBV25-1 and TRBJ2-2, with D possibly matching TRBD1 (6 bases). CDR3: CASSETGSGELFF. The CDR3 nucleotides read TGTGCCAGCAGCGAAACAGGGTCCGGGGAGCTGTTTTTT. Drawing the rest from reference TRBV25-1 and TRBJ2-2, the complete variable domain is EADIYQTPRYLVIGTGKKITLECSQTMGHDKMYWYQQDPGMELHLIHYSYGVNSTEKGDLSSESTVSRIRTEHFPLTLESARPSHTSQYLCASSETGSGELFFGEGSRLTVL.